These T cell receptor beta chains were read from a single sample in a study of CD8+CD57+ T cells in acquired aplastic anemia. TCRdb recomputed calls from the reads with MiXCR, one row per CDR3 protein. The data contain approximately 57,000 distinct CDR3 sequences, approximately 50% of them seen just once; the ten biggest clones take up approximately 15%. Sequencing was done on a sample of sorted CD4+, CD8+, or CD8+CD57+ T cells (not recorded which) from PBMCs. These receptors originate from a human donor with aplastic anemia. Both conserved end residues are part of each CDR3. A D gene is named only where the DNA matches it firmly. Clone sizes are given selectively: once, few, many, or a class where the clone is expanded.

abundance,d_gene,j_gene,v_gene,CDR3aa,CDR3nt
medium-sized,TRBD1,TRBJ1-1,TRBV15,CATSTTGMSTEAFF,TGTGCCACCAGCACGACAGGGATGTCGACTGAAGCTTTCTTT
many,TRBD2,TRBJ2-2,TRBV20-1,CSASHPTSGLHTGELFF,TGCAGTGCTTCCCACCCGACTAGCGGATTACACACCGGGGAGCTGTTTTTT
once,NA,TRBJ2-5,TRBV2,CASGAAKETLYF,TGTGCCAGCGGGGCCGCTAAAGAGACCCTGTACTTC
NA,NA,TRBJ1-1,TRBV15,CATSPYMDTEAFF,TGTGCCACCAGCCCATACATGGACACTGAAGCTTTCTTT
NA,NA,TRBJ1-1,TRBV19,CASSAQGNTEAFF,TGTGCCAGTAGTGCGCAGGGGAACACTGAAGCTTTCTTT
NA,NA,TRBJ2-3,TRBV25-1,CASSDPSSTDTQYF,TGTGCCAGCAGTGATCCCTCTAGCACAGATACGCAGTATTTT
few,NA,TRBJ1-1,TRBV15,CATSTDGVEAFF,TGTGCCACCAGCACCGATGGGGTAGAAGCTTTCTTT
medium-sized,NA,TRBJ1-2,TRBV10-3,CAISESRGYNYGYTF,TGTGCCATCAGTGAGTCGAGAGGATACAACTATGGCTACACCTTC
NA,NA,TRBJ1-2,TRBV4-3,CASSQGGVYYGYTF,TGCGCCAGCAGCCAAGGTGGGGTATACTATGGCTACACCTTC
NA,NA,TRBJ1-2,TRBV2,CASTPQGTLYGYTF,TGTGCCAGCACCCCCCAAGGGACACTGTATGGCTACACCTTC
NA,TRBD1,TRBJ2-7,TRBV7-9,CASSSTGGYVQYF,TGTGCCAGCAGTTCGACAGGGGGCTACGTGCAGTACTTC
NA,TRBD1,TRBJ1-2,TRBV10-3,CAITAGGEDGYTF,TGTGCCATCACTGCAGGGGGCGAGGATGGCTACACCTTC
NA,TRBD1,TRBJ2-1,TRBV19,CASSTYRGRDEQFF,TGTGCCAGTAGTACCTACAGGGGGCGGGATGAGCAGTTCTTC
NA,TRBD1,TRBJ2-5,TRBV11-2,CASSLGGTGASRETQYF,TGTGCCAGCAGCTTAGGCGGGACAGGGGCGAGTCGAGAGACCCAGTACTTC
many,NA,TRBJ2-7,TRBV4-3,CASSQGPRSYEQYF,TGCGCCAGCAGCCAAGGACCCCGGAGCTACGAGCAGTACTTC
NA,NA,TRBJ2-7,TRBV4-3,CASSQDWGTSYEQYF,TGCGCCAGCAGCCAAGATTGGGGCACCTCCTACGAGCAGTACTTC